The rows below give T cell receptor beta chains drawn from one sample of a study of blood T cell repertoires in COVID-19. Measured with immunoSEQ multiplex PCR; TCRdb has only the in-frame clones, and not every one. The sample consists of 200,000 to 250,000 clones, approximately 85% of them appearing once. The sequencing sample was made of peripheral blood. The receptors originated from a woman in her sixties or seventies with COVID-19, enrolled during active disease. The conserved cysteine and the conserved F or W are not part of the CDR3 here.

V gene	J gene	CDR3 length	CDR3 protein
TRBV18	TRBJ1-2	12	ASSPTDRGYGYT
TRBV19	TRBJ2-7	10	ATGQGRYEQY
TRBV30	TRBJ1-1	10	AWSSNLGEAF
TRBV6-2/TRBV6-3	TRBJ2-6	13	ASSYAESGANVLT
TRBV24-1	TRBJ2-5	12	ATSPTGSQETQY
TRBV18	TRBJ2-1	14	ASSSAGTGGYNEQF
TRBV6-6	TRBJ1-2	12	ASSYSIGEYGYT
TRBV28	TRBJ1-5	11	ASSVGGSQPQH
TRBV7-2	TRBJ2-7	13	ASSPSGTARLQQY
TRBV18	TRBJ1-1	11	ASSPRQSTEAF
TRBV5-1	TRBJ1-1	9	ASRDQGEAF
TRBV5-1	TRBJ2-3	14	ASSLGQGRNTDTQY
TRBV5-8	TRBJ1-2	10	ASSFSRYGYT
TRBV7-2	TRBJ2-2	12	ASRRLVGTGELF
TRBV25-1	TRBJ2-6	15	ASSATTGAAGANVLT
TRBV7-9	TRBJ2-1	14	ASSTGGTGGWNEQF
TRBV30	TRBJ1-1	14	AWSARKGQGKTEAF
TRBV7-6	TRBJ2-1	14	ASSNREGGSYNEQF
TRBV14	TRBJ1-2	12	ASSQSQKIYGYT
TRBV13	TRBJ1-5	13	ASSLRGGRDQPQH
TRBV2	TRBJ1-1	11	ASSEMMDSRAF
TRBV7-2	TRBJ1-5	11	ASSFGRDQPQH
TRBV10-3	TRBJ2-4	14	AISERGQGSGNIQY
TRBV29-1	TRBJ1-1	9	SVFQGTEAF
TRBV7-2	TRBJ2-7	11	ASSLARGHEQY
TRBV19	TRBJ2-7	11	ASTGPGAFRQY
TRBV4-3	TRBJ1-2	16	ASSQDTGGAAANYGYT
TRBV7-9	TRBJ2-1	14	ASSSDPGLFYNEQF
TRBV19	TRBJ1-5	16	ASIAAGTGGVGNQPQH
TRBV5-6	TRBJ2-7	14	ASSLSSSGRSYEQY
TRBV6-5	TRBJ2-3	13	ASNRAGPNTDTQY
TRBV24-1	TRBJ1-5	15	ATSEKGTAHRNQPQH
TRBV19	TRBJ1-2	13	ASSIQGAGSSGYT
TRBV3-1/TRBV3-2	TRBJ2-7	13	ASSHPDRTPYEQY
TRBV27	TRBJ2-6	16	ASRVGTYANSGANVLT
TRBV7-9	TRBJ2-3	13	ASSRRGTGRDTQY
TRBV3-1/TRBV3-2	TRBJ1-1	13	ASSPLGTVNTEAF
TRBV28	TRBJ2-7	13	ASSLFRGGRNEQY
TRBV7-2	TRBJ1-5	12	ASSLRQGVQPQH
TRBV28	TRBJ1-6	15	ASSLRVTSSYNSPLH
TRBV5-1	TRBJ2-3	12	ASKDSGITDTQY
TRBV30	TRBJ1-2	12	AWSVQGDFSGYT
TRBV5-6	TRBJ1-1	14	ASSYGPGVSRTEAF
TRBV7-7	TRBJ2-5	13	ASSLVHSGQETQY